Each of the 29 T cell receptor beta chains below was sequenced from the same sample in a study of PD-1 blockade in classical Hodgkin lymphoma. Patients all relapsed after autologous stem cell transplantation, and there was variation in brentuximab vedotin exposure. This table comes from immunoSEQ multiplex PCR, and its TCRdb copy is limited to in-frame clones, with some not included. The sample carries about 90,000 clones, approximately 91% recorded once. The source material was peripheral blood mononuclear cells (PBMCs), sampled before the second cycle of nivolumab. All receptors derive from a human donor with classical Hodgkin lymphoma.

The chain links TRBV27 to TRBJ2-2, with D unresolved. In germline, CDR1 is MNHEY, CDR2 SMNVEV (reference sequence). V lost 2 bases and J 5 bases, leaving 9 bases between the germline ends. CDR3 size: 14 residues. CDR3 bases: TGTGCCAGCAGTTTAAGGACCGATACCGGGGAGCTGTTTTTT. Its protein is CASSLRTDTGELFF.

The rearrangement links TRBV27 to TRBJ1-3, with TRBD1 matching over 9 bases. Germline V lookup: CDR1 MNHEY, CDR2 SMNVEV (reference sequence). This CDR3 contains 14 residues. Here the CDR3 reads CGGDRVQMGNTIYF. The CDR3 region has the DNA TGTGGTGGGGACAGGGTTCAAATGGGAAACACCATATATTTT.

J is TRBJ1-1 and V is TRBV6-4; D may be TRBD1 (6 bases). V shed 7 bases and J shed 6 bases, with 15 bases lying between them. Germline lookup yields CDR1 MRHNA and CDR2 SNTAGT. The CDR3 is made up of 13 amino acids. The CDR3 protein is CASIHTGKAEAFF. The CDR3 coding sequence is TGTGCCAGCATACATACAGGGAAGGCTGAAGCTTTCTTT.

The chain employs TRBV30 and TRBJ1-3; tentative D call: TRBD1 (5 bases). The CDR3 loop spans 16 amino acids. V was cut by 0 bases and J by 4 bases, with 16 bases left in between. Germline assignment: CDR1 GTSNPN and CDR2 SVGIG (reference sequence). CDR3 nucleotide sequence: TGTGCCTGGAGTGTACGGAGGGGTTTGGGGGGAAACACCATATATTTT. Translating it yields CAWSVRRGLGGNTIYF.

V and J are TRBV12-5 and TRBJ1-2, with no clear D. V was clipped by 0 bases and J by 13 bases, with 15 bases between them. The CDR3 is 13 residues long. CDR1 and CDR2 from the germline V gene are LGHNT and FRNRAP. The CDR3 DNA follows: TGTGCTAGTGGTTTGGTACGCTGGGAGGAGTCCACCTTC. As protein: CASGLVRWEESTF. The full variable domain, completed using reference TRBV12-5 and TRBJ1-2, is DARVTQTPRHKVTEMGQEVTMRCQPILGHNTVFWYRQTMMQGLELLAYFRNRAPLDDSGMPKDRFSAEMPDATLATLKIQPSEPRDSAVYFCASGLVRWEESTFGSGTRLTVV.

This clone was counted a few times. This rearrangement joins TRBV14 to TRBJ1-1; 7 positions agree with TRBD1. Germline assignment: CDR1 SGHDN and CDR2 FVKESK. This CDR3 spans 13 amino acids. J gave up 7 bases and V 0 bases, and 2 bases lay outside the gene matches. The CDR3 coding sequence is TGTGCCAGCAGCCAAGACTGGGACAGTGAAGCTTTCTTT. This codes for CASSQDWDSEAFF.

This sequence joins TRBV4-2 and TRBJ2-7, with D possibly being TRBD1 or TRBD2 (5 bases each). Trimming removed 0 bases from V and 3 bases from J, with 12 bases in between. The CDR3 consists of 15 residues. Germline V gives CDR1 LGHNA, CDR2 YNFKEQ. CDR3 region: CASSQDSQGDYEQYF. The CDR3 coding sequence is TGTGCCAGCAGCCAAGATAGCCAGGGAGACTACGAGCAGTACTTC.

The gene calls are TRBV29-1 and TRBJ2-5; D is perhaps TRBD2 (6 bases). Per the germline V gene, CDR1 is SQVTM and CDR2 is ANQGSEA. This CDR3 spans 10 amino acids. The V gene lost 7 bases and the J gene lost 5 bases, with 8 bases spanning the gap. The CDR3 is CSGREETQYF. CDR3 coding DNA: TGCAGCGGCCGGGAGGAGACCCAGTACTTC.

The chain links TRBV6-4 to TRBJ1-1; D uncertain. CDR3 length: 15 amino acids. The V and J ends lost 3 bases and 10 bases respectively, with 21 bases between them. CDR1 is MRHNA and CDR2 is SNTAGT in the germline V gene. CDR3 protein: CASSDSSFSLDGAFF. The CDR3 DNA is TGTGCCAGCAGTGATTCTTCGTTCAGCCTAGACGGAGCTTTCTTT.

This chain uses TRBV6-5 with TRBJ1-2; D ambiguous. CDR1 MNHEY and CDR2 SVGAGI come from the germline V gene. V was cut by 2 bases and J by 4 bases, with 17 bases left in between. The length of the CDR3 is 16 residues. CDR3 amino acids: CASSYGRSLAFYGYTF. The CDR3 bases are TGTGCCAGCAGTTACGGTCGGTCTCTGGCTTTCTATGGCTACACCTTC.

This rearrangement joins TRBV6-6 to TRBJ2-5; no definite D call. Trimming cost V 8 bases and J 2 bases, with 15 bases left between them. In germline, CDR1 is MNHNY, CDR2 SVGAGI (reference sequence). This CDR3 is built from 14 residues. The CDR3 spells CASSPSAPQETQYF. DNA for the CDR3: TGTGCCAGCTCCCCTAGTGCCCCTCAAGAGACCCAGTACTTC.

The chain couples TRBV5-1 to TRBJ1-3; D is uncertain. Germline CDR1 reads SGHRS; CDR2 reads YFSETQ. The length of the CDR3 is 13 residues. Between the trimmed V and J ends, which lost 5 bases and 0 bases, there was a span of 6 bases. The CDR3 DNA follows: TGCGCCAGCAGGGCCACCTCTGGAAACACCATATATTTT. This gives the protein CASRATSGNTIYF.

The chain recombines TRBV19 with TRBJ1-1; 9 bases are shared with TRBD1. CDR1 is LNHDA and CDR2 is SQIVND in the germline V gene (reference sequence). V was clipped by 10 bases and J by 8 bases; unmatched bases: 14. The CDR3 runs 14 residues. CDR3 amino acids: CAIRQGVNPPEAFF. The CDR3, as DNA: TGTGCCATTCGACAGGGGGTAAACCCCCCCGAAGCTTTCTTT.

The V gene is TRBV4-1, the J gene TRBJ1-4, with D possibly matching TRBD1 (6 bases). V shed 0 bases and J shed 1 base, with 15 bases lying between them. The CDR3 loop spans 18 amino acids. Germline-derived CDR1 and CDR2 are MGHRA and YSYEKL. The CDR3 protein is CASSQDPQGTGTNEKLFF. The CDR3 region has the DNA TGCGCCAGCAGCCAAGATCCCCAGGGGACGGGAACTAATGAAAAACTGTTTTTT.

The chain carries TRBV4-2 and TRBJ1-1; D ambiguous. Germline V gene data show CDR1 as LGHNA and CDR2 as YNFKEQ. Deletions cut 1 base from V and 5 bases from J, with 11 bases between. This CDR3 has 14 amino acids. The CDR3: CASSQASSGTEAFF. Here the CDR3 DNA reads TGTGCCAGCAGCCAAGCAAGCTCGGGAACTGAAGCTTTCTTT.

V usage is TRBV9 and J usage is TRBJ2-6; TRBD2 might be the D (5 bases). The germline gives CDR1 SGDLS, CDR2 YYNGEE. The germline V and J ends were trimmed by 0 bases and 2 bases, with 15 bases remaining between them. The CDR3 is made up of 18 amino acids. The CDR3 loop reads CASSVAALGGTGANVLTF. In DNA, the CDR3 is TGTGCCAGCAGCGTAGCCGCGTTAGGAGGCACTGGGGCCAACGTCCTGACTTTC.

This chain joins TRBV9 and TRBJ1-4; D is uncertain. Germline V CDR1 and CDR2: SGDLS, YYNGEE. V dropped 4 bases and J dropped 5 bases, with 12 bases sitting between them. This CDR3 has 14 residues. The CDR3 region has the DNA TGTGCCAGCAGCCCTCGGACTGAAAATGAAAAACTGTTTTTT. It translates to CASSPRTENEKLFF.

The chain recombines TRBV4-2 with TRBJ2-1; a weak D match, TRBD2 (7 bases). V shed 5 bases and J shed 1 base, with 12 bases lying between them. The CDR3 has 15 residues. Per germline, CDR1 LGHNA and CDR2 YNFKEQ. CDR3 DNA sequence: TGTGCCAGCAGCTTAGGGGGGGAGTCCTACAATGAGCAGTTCTTC. Translating gives CASSLGGESYNEQFF.

CDR3 DNA sequence: TGTGCCAGCAGCAAAGGGGAGGGGGACCGACAAGGAAGGCCCTACAATGAGCAGTTCTTC. As protein: CASSKGEGDRQGRPYNEQFF. V is TRBV21-1 and J is TRBJ2-1; the DNA was not used to check the table's D call, TRBD2. TRBV21-1 has pseudogene status. The CDR3 is made up of 20 amino acids.

This clone has just one count. The chain couples TRBV28 to TRBJ1-5, with 7 bases that match TRBD1. V was pared by 6 bases and J by 9 bases, with 17 bases of the junction left unmatched. The CDR3 has 16 amino acids. CDR1 is MDHEN and CDR2 is SYDVKM in the germline V gene. In DNA, the CDR3 is TGTGCCAGCAGAAGATCTACAAGGGGGCGATATCCGCCCCAGCATTTT. It specifies CASRRSTRGRYPPQHF.

V usage is TRBV10-2 and J usage is TRBJ2-1, with a possible D match to TRBD2 (5 bases). V was clipped by 7 bases and J by 2 bases, with 9 bases between them. Germline-derived CDR1 and CDR2 are WSHSY and SAAADI. The CDR3 contains 13 residues. CDR3 nucleotide sequence: TGCGCCAGCACCCCTAGCCCCTACAATGAGCAGTTCTTC. As protein: CASTPSPYNEQFF.

CDR3 sequence: CASSNPRSYNEQFF. The DNA for the CDR3 is TGTGCCAGCAGCAACCCCCGCTCCTACAATGAGCAGTTCTTC. This rearrangement joins TRBV21-1 to TRBJ2-1; the D segment call TRBD2 is taken from the table without a DNA check. TRBV21-1 is annotated as a pseudogene. CDR3 length: 14 amino acids.

The V and J genes are TRBV9 and TRBJ1-2; no definite D call. V was trimmed by 2 bases and J by 0 bases, leaving 17 bases between them. Per the germline V gene, CDR1 is SGDLS and CDR2 is YYNGEE. There are 17 residues in the CDR3. CDR3 region: CASSVTPRRIANYGYTF. The CDR3 DNA follows: TGTGCCAGCAGCGTCACCCCACGACGCATAGCTAACTATGGCTACACCTTC.

V and J are TRBV7-8 and TRBJ2-5; D unclear. Germline V CDR1 and CDR2: SGHVS, FQNEAQ. Trimming left V 4 bases short and J 0 bases short, with 9 bases between. The CDR3 consists of 14 residues. CDR3 in amino acids: CASSSDLNQETQYF. In DNA, the CDR3 is TGTGCCAGCAGCTCCGACCTGAACCAAGAGACCCAGTACTTC.

This chain connects TRBV30 to TRBJ2-3, with TRBD2 identical over 13 bases. V dropped 3 bases and J dropped 6; count of bases not matched to a gene: 9. Germline V CDR1 and CDR2: GTSNPN, SVGIG (reference sequence). CDR3 length equals 16 residues. The CDR3 spells CAWRVTSGRALDTQYF. In DNA form, the CDR3 reads TGTGCCTGGAGAGTTACTAGCGGGAGGGCCTTGGATACGCAGTATTTT.

This sequence joins TRBV6-5 and TRBJ2-3, with 11 positions matching TRBD2. The germline V gene has CDR1 MNHEY and CDR2 SVGAGI. CDR3 length: 15 amino acids. The ends lost 8 bases at V and 6 bases at J; junction bases unmatched: 10. DNA for the CDR3: TGTGCCAGCTGTAGAAATAGCGGGAGGGGGGATACGCAGTATTTT. Translating gives CASCRNSGRGDTQYF.

This clone was detected only a few times. The CDR3 is CASSVETGAFTDTQYF. In DNA form, the CDR3 reads TGTGCCAGCAGCGTAGAAACAGGGGCGTTCACAGATACGCAGTATTTT. This sequence joins TRBV9 and TRBJ2-3; 7 bases line up with TRBD1. V was pared by 0 bases and J by 2 bases, with 6 bases of the junction left unmatched. The CDR3 is 16 residues long. CDR1 is SGDLS, CDR2 YYNGEE, per germline.

The genes are TRBV28 and TRBJ2-7, with TRBD2 identical over 8 bases. The germline V gene encodes CDR1 MDHEN and CDR2 SYDVKM. The CDR3 covers 13 residues. V shed 8 bases and J 3 bases; nucleotides not matched to a gene: 6. CDR3: CASLSSGRYEQYF. In DNA, the CDR3 is TGTGCCAGCCTCTCTAGCGGGCGCTACGAGCAGTACTTC.

The chain is built from TRBV6-1 and TRBJ1-2, with a tentative D call TRBD1 (5 bases). The germline V gene has CDR1 MNHNS and CDR2 SASEGT. This CDR3 spans 15 amino acids. V was cut by 6 bases and J by 4 bases, with 18 bases left in between. The CDR3: CASSGGTGPIYGYTF. The DNA for the CDR3 is TGTGCCAGCAGCGGCGGGACCGGCCCAATCTATGGCTACACCTTC.